This TCR beta chain was profiled in a study of blood T cell repertoires in COVID-19. Study-wide background: The study drew acute and convalescent COVID-19 samples from the United States, Italy and Spain.

The CDR3 consists of 14 residues. The V end lost 1 base, the J end lost 0 bases, and 6 bases lay between the germline ends. Germline CDR1 reads LGHDT; CDR2 reads YNNKEL (reference sequence). This clone turned up a few times. Assay: immunoSEQ multiplex PCR; the TCRdb copy retains only in-frame clones and omits some. The profile shows about 180,000 clones, around 87% of them singletons. Seattle-derived patients entered the study during active infection and were followed longitudinally. J is TRBJ1-2 and V is TRBV3-1 (or the pseudogene TRBV3-2); D is undetermined. This clonotype was sampled from a woman in her 70s with COVID-19, enrolled during active disease. Sequencing used peripheral blood. The CDR3 here is CASSQGASNYGYTF. The CDR3 DNA follows: TGTGCCAGCAGCCAAGGGGCTTCTAACTATGGCTACACCTTC.